These 30 T cell receptor beta chains came from one sample sequenced in a study of blood T cell repertoires in COVID-19. Clones were sequenced by immunoSEQ multiplex PCR, and TCRdb holds only the in-frame ones, with some missing. The sample includes more than 300,000 clones, about nine tenths seen only once; the top ten take approximately 7.4%. Sequencing used peripheral blood. These receptors all stem from an older woman with COVID-19, enrolled during active disease.

This clone was detected only once. The chain uses TRBV10-3 and TRBJ2-1; 14 bases map to TRBD2. Germline trimming cut 6 bases from V and 10 bases from J; bases unmatched to any gene: 5. The CDR3 has 14 residues. Germline CDR1 is ENHRY and CDR2 is SYGVKD. This chain's CDR3 is CAISGGTSGGEQFF. The CDR3 DNA sequence: TGTGCCATCAGCGGAGGGACTAGCGGGGGAGAGCAGTTCTTC.

The chain employs TRBV19 and TRBJ1-2, with D uncertain. The ends were cut back, 8 bases at V and 5 bases at J, with 12 bases in the middle. Germline loops: CDR1 LNHDA, CDR2 SQIVND (reference sequence). The CDR3 covers 12 residues. The CDR3 loop reads CASPPGFYGYTF. CDR3 in DNA: TGTGCCAGTCCGCCAGGATTTTATGGCTACACCTTC.

The V gene is TRBV5-6, the J gene TRBJ2-7; D might be TRBD1 (5 bases). V lost 0 bases and J lost 4, with 8 bases in between. This CDR3 region has 13 residues. In germline, CDR1 is SGHDT, CDR2 YYEEEE. The CDR3 region has the DNA TGTGCCAGCAGCTTGGTACAGGAGTACGAGCAGTACTTC. This translates into CASSLVQEYEQYF.

The chain recombines TRBV12-3 or TRBV12-4 with TRBJ1-2, with 9 bases fitting TRBD1. CDR3 length: 13 residues. V dropped 5 bases and J dropped 9; count of bases not matched to a gene: 7. CDR3 in DNA: TGTGCCAGCAGTCCCAGGACAGGGGTAAGCTACACCTTC. Translated: CASSPRTGVSYTF.

The genes are TRBV3-1 (or the pseudogene TRBV3-2) and TRBJ2-5; TRBD1 agrees at 9 bases. Germline CDR1 is LGHDT and CDR2 is YNNKEL (reference sequence). This CDR3 spans 17 amino acids. V shed 0 bases and J 2 bases; nucleotides not matched to a gene: 7. CDR3: CASSQDPAGQGQETQYF. The CDR3 DNA is TGTGCCAGCAGCCAAGATCCGGCGGGACAGGGACAAGAGACCCAGTACTTC.

The chain carries TRBV5-1 and TRBJ2-1, with TRBD2 matching 10 bases. The V segment lost 4 bases and the J segment 4 bases; nucleotides outside the gene matches: 5. The CDR3 sequence is 15 residues long. From germline, CDR1 is SGHRS and CDR2 YFSETQ. This chain's CDR3 is CASSELAGLYNEQFF. The CDR3 DNA is TGCGCCAGCAGCGAACTAGCGGGGTTGTACAATGAGCAGTTCTTC. The complete variable domain, with remaining parts taken from reference TRBV5-1 and TRBJ2-1, reads KAGVTQTPRYLIKTRGQQVTLSCSPISGHRSVSWYQQTPGQGLQFLFEYFSETQRNKGNFPGRFSGRQFSNSRSEMNVSTLELGDSALYLCASSELAGLYNEQFFGPGTRLTVL.

V usage is TRBV5-8 and J usage is TRBJ1-3; maybe TRBD1 (6 bases). Germline CDR1 SGHTS, CDR2 YDEGEE. V was pared by 0 bases and J by 0 bases, with 10 bases between. The CDR3 covers 16 residues. CDR3 in amino acids: CASSLGQASSGNTIYF. The CDR3 DNA reads TGTGCCAGCAGCTTGGGACAGGCCTCCTCTGGAAACACCATATATTTT.

V is TRBV28 and J is TRBJ1-2; unclear D gene. The CDR3 runs to 14 residues. Germline V CDR1 and CDR2: MDHEN, SYDVKM. V lost 4 bases to trimming and J lost 0 bases, with 9 bases between them. The CDR3 DNA reads TGTGCCAGCAGTTACGGGATTCCTAACTATGGCTACACCTTC. Translated, it gives CASSYGIPNYGYTF.

The V and J genes are TRBV5-1 and TRBJ1-1; perhaps TRBD1 as D (5 bases). The CDR3 spans 14 residues. With 4 bases removed from V and 0 bases from J, the gap between germline ends came to 10 bases. The germline gives CDR1 SGHRS, CDR2 YFSETQ. The CDR3: CASSRAGMNTEAFF. CDR3 nucleotides: TGCGCCAGCAGCCGGGCAGGGATGAACACTGAAGCTTTCTTT.

J is TRBJ1-1 and V is TRBV29-1; D perhaps matches TRBD1 (6 bases). Germline CDR1 SQVTM, CDR2 ANQGSEA. The V end lost 6 bases, the J end lost 2 bases, and 10 bases lay between the germline ends. CDR3 size: 12 residues. CDR3 sequence: CSVFRGNTEAFF. The CDR3 coding sequence is TGCAGCGTCTTCAGGGGAAACACTGAAGCTTTCTTT.

This clone was counted a single time. The rearrangement links TRBV7-2 to TRBJ2-5, with a possible D match to TRBD1 (6 bases). Germline values: CDR1 SGHTA, CDR2 FQGNSA. This CDR3 has 16 amino acids. V was shortened by 2 bases and J by 5 bases, with 18 bases between the two germline ends. The CDR3 loop is CASSLTGTPRGETQYF. The DNA of the CDR3 is TGTGCCAGCAGCTTAACCGGGACACCGAGGGGGGAGACCCAGTACTTC.

The rearrangement links TRBV28 to TRBJ2-7; maybe TRBD1 (5 bases). Germline CDR1 and CDR2: MDHEN and SYDVKM. Trimming took 6 bases from V and 4 from J, leaving 7 bases between them. This CDR3 is 11 amino acids long. CDR3 coding DNA: TGTGCCAGCAGGAGACAGTACGAGCAGTACTTC. This sequence encodes CASRRQYEQYF.

J is TRBJ1-4 and V is TRBV2, with TRBD1 matching 8 bases. V lost 5 bases, J lost 4 bases, and 3 bases stayed unmatched. Per germline, CDR1 SNHLY and CDR2 FYNNEI. The CDR3 is 14 residues long. The CDR3 loop is CASSTGQGNEKLFF. CDR3 nucleotide sequence: TGTGCCAGCAGTACCGGACAGGGTAATGAAAAACTGTTTTTT.

The rearrangement joins TRBV10-1 to TRBJ2-7; 7 bases are shared with TRBD1. This CDR3 is 14 amino acids long. V lost 5 bases to trimming and J lost 4 bases; unmatched junction nucleotides: 8. The germline CDR1 and CDR2 sequences are WNHNN and SYGVQD (reference sequence). CDR3 bases: TGCGCCAGCAGTTCCGGGACAGCTATGTACGAGCAGTACTTC. Translation gives CASSSGTAMYEQYF.

This clone was counted once. The chain combines TRBV5-6 with TRBJ2-7; TRBD1 matches at 9 bases. V lost 0 bases, J lost 6 bases, and 10 bases stayed unmatched. CDR1 and CDR2 (germline): SGHDT, YYEEEE. CDR3 length: 16 residues. As DNA, the CDR3 is TGTGCCAGCAGCTTGGGGCTCACCGGGACAGGGTCCGAGCAGTACTTC. Protein: CASSLGLTGTGSEQYF.

V usage is TRBV7-2 and J usage is TRBJ2-7, with 7 bases fitting TRBD2. Germline V gene sequence: CDR1 SGHTA, CDR2 FQGNSA. The V segment lost 3 bases and the J segment 5 bases; nucleotides outside the gene matches: 10. The length of the CDR3 is 15 residues. Here the CDR3 reads CASSFGLGLVDEQYF. CDR3 bases: TGTGCCAGCAGCTTCGGACTAGGCCTGGTGGACGAGCAGTACTTC.

The rearrangement joins TRBV5-1 to TRBJ2-1, with D possibly matching TRBD1 (6 bases). Trimming cost V 4 bases and J 5 bases, with 10 bases left between them. Germline V gene sequence: CDR1 SGHRS, CDR2 YFSETQ. The CDR3 consists of 13 residues. CDR3 residues: CASSPQGNNEQFF. CDR3 in DNA: TGCGCCAGCAGCCCCCAGGGGAACAATGAGCAGTTCTTC.

This clone was recorded a few times. This chain joins TRBV13 and TRBJ2-7, with no clear D. The germline V gene encodes CDR1 PRHDT and CDR2 FYEKMQ (reference sequence). The V and J ends lost 3 bases and 1 base respectively, with 7 bases between them. The CDR3 is 13 residues long. CDR3 sequence reads: CASSLARSYEQYF. In DNA form, the CDR3 reads TGTGCCAGCAGCTTGGCTAGGTCCTACGAGCAGTACTTC.

The rearrangement joins TRBV19 to TRBJ1-1, with D maybe TRBD1 (6 bases). The V end lost 1 base, the J end lost 8 bases, and 11 bases lay between the germline ends. The CDR3 runs 13 residues. Per the germline V gene, CDR1 is LNHDA and CDR2 is SQIVND (reference sequence). CDR3 protein: CASSIAETGEAFF. The CDR3 DNA is TGTGCCAGTAGTATAGCGGAGACAGGAGAAGCTTTCTTT.

This clone appeared a few times. The chain uses TRBV6-5 and TRBJ1-2, with 11 positions matching TRBD1. J lost 6 bases, V lost 5 bases, and 5 bases had no gene match. CDR3 length: 14 residues. Germline loops: CDR1 MNHEY, CDR2 SVGAGI. CDR3 residues: CASSRTGGLNGYTF. The CDR3 DNA is TGTGCCAGCAGTCGGACAGGGGGCTTGAATGGCTACACCTTC.

The chain recombines TRBV5-1 with TRBJ1-2; 9 nucleotides align to TRBD1. The germline V gene encodes CDR1 SGHRS and CDR2 YFSETQ. J was trimmed by 4 bases and V by 2 bases; bases with no gene match: 12. The CDR3 runs 17 residues. The CDR3 nucleotides read TGCGCCAGCAGCTTACGGACAGGGGACTTATCACTCTATGGCTACACCTTC. This encodes CASSLRTGDLSLYGYTF.

The chain uses TRBV7-3 and TRBJ2-6; 12 bases line up with TRBD1. V lost 5 bases and J lost 2; bases outside the gene matches: 7. The CDR3 totals 18 residues. The germline gives CDR1 SGHTA, CDR2 FQGTGA. In DNA, the CDR3 is TGTGCCAGCAGCCCAAAGGGACAGGGGGCAACTGGGGCCAACGTCCTGACTTTC. Translated: CASSPKGQGATGANVLTF.

The rearrangement joins TRBV24-1 to TRBJ2-2; D gene ambiguous. V was shortened by 0 bases and J by 4 bases, with 11 bases between the two germline ends. CDR1 is KGHDR, CDR2 SFDVKD, per germline. This CDR3 has 16 residues. CDR3 nucleotide sequence: TGTGCCACCAGTGATTTGGATCTCCCAGGCACCGGGGAGCTGTTTTTT. It specifies CATSDLDLPGTGELFF.

The chain uses TRBV6-6 and TRBJ1-1, with TRBD1 identical over 9 bases. V was clipped by 5 bases and J by 4 bases; unmatched bases: 5. The CDR3 sequence is 14 residues long. CDR1 MNHNY and CDR2 SVGAGI come from the germline V gene (reference sequence). The CDR3 coding sequence is TGTGCCAGCAGTACCACAGGGGGCCGCACTGAAGCTTTCTTT. Residues: CASSTTGGRTEAFF.

This chain connects TRBV5-1 to TRBJ2-2, with D possibly being TRBD2 (6 bases). V lost 5 bases to trimming and J lost 1 base, with 12 bases between them. Germline CDR1 is SGHRS and CDR2 is YFSETQ. The CDR3 sequence is 15 residues long. CDR3 protein: CASSPTGGNTGELFF. The CDR3 DNA reads as TGCGCCAGCAGTCCGACCGGGGGGAACACCGGGGAGCTGTTTTTT.

The chain is built from TRBV28 and TRBJ1-1, with D perhaps matching TRBD1 (6 bases). Germline CDR1 MDHEN, CDR2 SYDVKM. The CDR3 has 15 amino acids. The V end was cut by 2 bases, the J end by 3 bases, with 13 bases between. Here the CDR3 reads CASSLPGVRDTEAFF. The DNA of the CDR3 is TGTGCCAGCAGTTTACCAGGGGTTCGGGACACTGAAGCTTTCTTT.

The chain recombines TRBV7-9 with TRBJ2-2; D call uncertain. This CDR3 spans 13 amino acids. CDR1 is SEHNR, CDR2 FQNEAQ, per germline (reference sequence). The V end lost 3 bases, the J end lost 6 bases, and 8 bases lay between the germline ends. The CDR3 reads CASSFTQSGELFF. CDR3 bases: TGTGCCAGCAGCTTTACACAGTCCGGGGAGCTGTTTTTT.

The J gene is TRBJ1-1, the V gene TRBV27; D is perhaps TRBD1 (5 bases). Germline V gives CDR1 MNHEY, CDR2 SMNVEV (reference sequence). The V and J ends lost 1 base and 0 bases respectively, with 15 bases between them. The CDR3 length is 17 residues. The CDR3 bases are TGTGCCAGCAGTTTATTCCGGCAGGGAAACATGAACACTGAAGCTTTCTTT. This translates into CASSLFRQGNMNTEAFF.

This chain links TRBV2 with TRBJ1-6; the match to TRBD1 covers 11 bases. This CDR3 is built from 14 residues. From germline, CDR1 is SNHLY and CDR2 FYNNEI. V dropped 8 bases and J dropped 7; count of bases not matched to a gene: 4. CDR3 DNA sequence: TGTGCCAGCGGCCGGGACAGGGGGAATTCACCCCTCCACTTT. This gives the protein CASGRDRGNSPLHF.

V usage is TRBV18 and J usage is TRBJ1-1; a possible D gene is TRBD1 (5 bases). The CDR3 sequence is 14 residues long. Germline V gene sequence: CDR1 KGHSH, CDR2 LQKENI. V was cut by 1 base and J by 8 bases, with 14 bases left in between. In DNA, the CDR3 is TGTGCCAGCTCACCACGGGGCCAAGGAGGGGAAGCTTTCTTT. The encoded protein is CASSPRGQGGEAFF.